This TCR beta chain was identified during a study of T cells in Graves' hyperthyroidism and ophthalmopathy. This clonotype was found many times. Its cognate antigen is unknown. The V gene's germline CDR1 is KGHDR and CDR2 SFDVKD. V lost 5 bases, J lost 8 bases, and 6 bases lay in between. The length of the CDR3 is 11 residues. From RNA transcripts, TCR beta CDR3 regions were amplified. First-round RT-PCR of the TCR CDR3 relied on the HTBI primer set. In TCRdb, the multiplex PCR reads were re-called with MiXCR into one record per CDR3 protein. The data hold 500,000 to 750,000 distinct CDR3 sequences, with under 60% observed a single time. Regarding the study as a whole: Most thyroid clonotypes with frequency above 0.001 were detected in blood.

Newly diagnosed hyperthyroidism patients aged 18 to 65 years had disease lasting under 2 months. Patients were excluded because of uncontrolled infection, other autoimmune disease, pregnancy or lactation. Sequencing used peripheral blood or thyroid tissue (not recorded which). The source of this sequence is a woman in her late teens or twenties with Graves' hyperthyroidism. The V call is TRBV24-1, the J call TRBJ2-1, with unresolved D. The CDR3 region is CATSGVDEQFF. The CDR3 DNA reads TGTGCCACCAGTGGTGTGGATGAGCAGTTCTTC.